A single sample is the source of the 25 T cell receptor beta chains below, sequenced in a study of regulatory T cells in long-lasting Graves disease. The time point: newly diagnosed GD, antithyroid drugs for less than 3 months. Extracted RNA from PBMCs served as the source of the TCR library. HTBI primers from iRepertoire and Arm-PCR of CDR3 regions yielded the TCR beta libraries. MiXCR, run by TCRdb on the multiplex PCR reads, gives a single entry per CDR3 protein. Here the sample spans about 300,000 distinct CDR3 sequences, roughly 18% being singletons. The sample in question was peripheral blood mononuclear cells (PBMCs), obtained at new diagnosis, from a patient treated with antithyroid drugs. The receptors were sampled from a female donor with Graves disease.

The CDR3 sequence: CSAGLVGGELFF. CDR3 nucleotides: TGCAGTGCTGGACTAGTAGGCGGGGAGCTGTTTTTT. V gene TRBV20-1 combines with J gene TRBJ2-2; 7 nucleotides match TRBD2. The germline V gene has CDR1 DFQATT and CDR2 SNEGSKA (reference sequence). This CDR3 spans 12 amino acids. V lost 5 bases to trimming and J lost 7 bases; unmatched junction nucleotides: 4.

This clonotype has ten or more counts. This chain links TRBV28 with TRBJ1-1; D is ambiguous. CDR1 and CDR2 from the germline V gene are MDHEN and SYDVKM. Trimming stripped 8 bases from V and 0 bases from J, with 7 bases between. The CDR3 extends over 12 amino acids. The CDR3 DNA reads as TGTGCCAGCCACGCGATGAACACTGAAGCTTTCTTT. Translated: CASHAMNTEAFF.

This clonotype was seen only a few times. The J gene is TRBJ2-3, the V gene TRBV6-5, with 10 bases matching TRBD2. CDR1 and CDR2 (germline): MNHEY, SVGAGI. V gave up 0 bases and J gave up 1 base; unmatched junction bases: 16. This CDR3 spans 21 amino acids. The CDR3 reads CASSYSLEGLAGDRGTDTQYF. The CDR3 nucleotides read TGTGCCAGCAGTTACTCGCTGGAGGGCCTAGCGGGAGATAGGGGCACAGATACGCAGTATTTT.

This clonotype occurred many times. The gene calls are TRBV12-3 or TRBV12-4 and TRBJ1-2; the D is unclear. The CDR3 contains 12 residues. The germline V and J ends were trimmed by 3 bases and 4 bases, with 6 bases remaining between them. CDR3 sequence reads: CASSLEFYGYTF. The CDR3 DNA reads as TGTGCCAGCAGTTTGGAGTTCTATGGCTACACCTTC.

In this sample, this clonotype turned up many times. The genes are TRBV6-1 and TRBJ2-1; TRBD1 matches at 12 bases. CDR3 length equals 15 residues. The V segment lost 7 bases and the J segment 6 bases; nucleotides outside the gene matches: 7. Germline assignment: CDR1 MNHNS and CDR2 SASEGT. DNA of the CDR3: TGTGCCAGCAATCCCGGGACAGGGGGCTTCAATGAGCAGTTCTTC. Amino acids: CASNPGTGGFNEQFF.

Regarding this clonotype: At one end the junction does not follow the germline gene, possibly because of a read error. The rearrangement uses TRBV29-1 and TRBJ2-7; 12 positions match TRBD2. The CDR3 length is 13 residues. CDR1 and CDR2 from the germline V gene are SQVTM and ANQGSEA. The CDR3 DNA is TGCAGCGGGAGGACTAGCGGGGCCCGGGAGCAGTGCTTC. Translated: CSGRTSGAREQCF.

This clonotype was counted a single time. The V call is TRBV6-5, the J call TRBJ2-7, with unresolved D. This CDR3 is built from 16 residues. Germline V gene lookup returns CDR1 MNHEY and CDR2 SVGAGI. V was clipped by 4 bases and J by 3 bases, with 19 bases between them. The CDR3 DNA reads TGTGCCAGCAGTTCCCTTGTGATAGCCCGAGACTACGAGCAGTACTTC. Protein: CASSSLVIARDYEQYF.

The rearrangement uses TRBV20-1 and TRBJ2-7; 10 bases are shared with TRBD2. The CDR3 contains 14 residues. Per the germline V gene, CDR1 is DFQATT and CDR2 is SNEGSKA (reference sequence). J was trimmed by 6 bases and V by 2 bases; bases with no gene match: 7. The CDR3, as DNA: TGCAGTGCTAGATACGCTAGCGGGAGTACCGAGCAGTACTTC. Translation gives CSARYASGSTEQYF.

This clonotype has at least ten counts. CDR3 amino acids: CASSPRASPSYEQYF. The CDR3 bases are TGTGCCAGCAGCCCCCGGGCTTCGCCCTCCTACGAGCAGTACTTC. The genes are TRBV7-9 and TRBJ2-7, with D unresolved. CDR1 is SEHNR and CDR2 is FQNEAQ in the germline V gene (reference sequence). Between the trimmed V and J ends, which lost 5 bases and 0 bases, there was a span of 14 bases. This CDR3 is built from 15 residues.

This clonotype occurred a few times. The V call is TRBV19, the J call TRBJ1-5, with D possibly TRBD1 on 6 matching bases. Trimming cost V 4 bases and J 7 bases, with 20 bases left between them. CDR3 length: 16 residues. The germline gives CDR1 LNHDA, CDR2 SQIVND (reference sequence). CDR3 in DNA: TGTGCCAGTAGTACAGGGACCATTGGGGGCAGACAGCCCCAGCATTTT. Protein product: CASSTGTIGGRQPQHF.

This clonotype was picked up many times. V is TRBV12-3 or TRBV12-4 and J is TRBJ1-1, with no clear D. The V end was cut by 7 bases, the J end by 2 bases, with 14 bases between. The CDR3 is 14 amino acids. In nucleotides, the CDR3 is TGTGCCAGCATCTTAGGGCAAGGAAACACTGAAGCTTTCTTT. Protein product: CASILGQGNTEAFF.

This clonotype was observed many times. The chain uses TRBV10-2 and TRBJ2-1, with TRBD2 matching over 7 bases. This CDR3 comprises 16 residues. Per the germline V gene, CDR1 is WSHSY and CDR2 is SAAADI. Losses at the gene ends were 4 bases for V and 1 base for J; bases not matched to a gene: 7. The chain's CDR3 is CASSALAGDSYNEQFF. The CDR3 DNA sequence: TGCGCCAGCAGTGCCCTGGCGGGAGATTCCTACAATGAGCAGTTCTTC.

The genes are TRBV7-9 and TRBJ1-2, with a weak D call TRBD1 (6 bases). Trimming took off 3 bases at V and 6 bases at J, with 11 bases between the two ends. Germline CDR1 and CDR2: SEHNR and FQNEAQ (reference sequence). The CDR3 runs 13 residues. DNA for the CDR3: TGTGCCAGCAGCTTTAGGGGGAAGGATGGCTACACCTTC. Amino acid sequence: CASSFRGKDGYTF. Using reference TRBV7-9 and TRBJ1-2 for the parts outside the CDR3, the full variable domain is DTGVSQNPRHKITKRGQNVTFRCDPISEHNRLYWYRQTLGQGPEFLTYFQNEAQLEKSRLLSDRFSAERPKGSFSTLEIQRTEQGDSAMYLCASSFRGKDGYTFGSGTRLTVV.

This clonotype was counted ten times or more. Written as DNA, the CDR3 is TGTGCCAGCTCACCACCCGACAGATACAATGAGCAGTTCTTC. Amino acid sequence: CASSPPDRYNEQFF. The chain recombines TRBV18 with TRBJ2-1, with D possibly being TRBD1 (5 bases). Germline V gene lookup returns CDR1 KGHSH and CDR2 LQKENI. Trimming pared 0 bases from V and 4 bases from J, leaving 7 bases between. The CDR3 is made up of 14 amino acids.

At least ten counts were recorded for this clonotype. CDR3 protein: CASSEFLDLGGTDTQYF. The CDR3 DNA reads as TGTGCCAGCAGTGAATTCCTAGACCTGGGCGGCACAGATACGCAGTATTTT. This chain connects TRBV2 to TRBJ2-3; D remains unclear. Per germline, CDR1 SNHLY and CDR2 FYNNEI. The CDR3 loop spans 17 amino acids. V was trimmed by 2 bases and J by 1 base, leaving 16 bases between them.

This clonotype has a handful of counts. The rearrangement links TRBV9 to TRBJ2-3; 7 nucleotides line up with TRBD2. V lost 4 bases, J lost 3 bases, and 11 bases stayed unmatched. The CDR3 is made up of 16 amino acids. In germline, CDR1 is SGDLS, CDR2 YYNGEE. CDR3 sequence (DNA): TGTGCCAGCAGCCCCAGAGCGGGATCATGGACAGATACGCAGTATTTT. This encodes CASSPRAGSWTDTQYF.

The chain couples TRBV28 to TRBJ2-7; TRBD2 aligns across 10 bases. CDR1 is MDHEN and CDR2 is SYDVKM in the germline V gene. The trim removed 5 bases at V and 4 bases at J, leaving 5 bases unmatched. There are 14 residues in the CDR3. The CDR3 reads CASSRTSGLYEQYF. The CDR3 DNA is TGTGCCAGCAGTCGGACTAGCGGCCTGTACGAGCAGTACTTC.

There are a few counts of this clonotype. The chain uses TRBV5-4 and TRBJ2-7, with D perhaps matching TRBD1 (5 bases). This CDR3 has 13 residues. Germline V lookup: CDR1 SGHNT, CDR2 YYREEE (reference sequence). Trimming took off 0 bases at V and 7 bases at J, with 11 bases between the two ends. The CDR3 reads CASSLEGLGEQYF. DNA for the CDR3: TGTGCCAGCAGCTTGGAGGGGCTGGGGGAGCAGTACTTC.

A remark on this clonotype: A much larger clone differs from this one at a single base, so this may be a read error. The chain links TRBV5-6 to TRBJ2-3, with D possibly matching TRBD1 (6 bases). CDR3 length equals 13 residues. V shed 5 bases and J shed 0 bases, with 7 bases lying between them. Germline CDR1 and CDR2: SGHDT and YYEEEE. The DNA for the CDR3 is TGTGCCAGCAGAGACAGGAGCACAGATACGCAGTATTTT. This translates into CASRDRSTDTQYF.

The chain carries TRBV5-1 and TRBJ2-1; 8 bases line up with TRBD2. CDR3 length equals 15 residues. With 2 bases clipped from V and 8 bases from J, the junction kept 9 bases outside the gene matches. Looked up from germline, CDR1 is SGHRS and CDR2 is YFSETQ. CDR3 bases: TGCGCCAGCAGCTTCACGGGAGGGCCTTGGGATGAGCAGTTCTTC. It codes for CASSFTGGPWDEQFF. Variable domain in full (rest from reference TRBV5-1 and TRBJ2-1): KAGVTQTPRYLIKTRGQQVTLSCSPISGHRSVSWYQQTPGQGLQFLFEYFSETQRNKGNFPGRFSGRQFSNSRSEMNVSTLELGDSALYLCASSFTGGPWDEQFFGPGTRLTVL.

J is TRBJ2-7 and V is TRBV6-1, with D maybe TRBD2 (5 bases). V dropped 8 bases and J dropped 0 bases, with 11 bases sitting between them. This CDR3 spans 13 amino acids. Germline V gives CDR1 MNHNS, CDR2 SASEGT. CDR3 nucleotides: TGTGCCAGCCGAAACCGGGACTCCTACGAGCAGTACTTC. Its protein is CASRNRDSYEQYF.

This clonotype was found many times. The rearrangement links TRBV2 to TRBJ1-6; D perhaps matches TRBD1 (5 bases). The CDR3 has 15 amino acids. V was clipped by 6 bases and J by 7 bases, with 16 bases between them. The germline V gene has CDR1 SNHLY and CDR2 FYNNEI. CDR3 in DNA: TGTGCCAGCAGACCCACCGACAGAGCGAATTCACCCCTCCACTTT. Amino acids: CASRPTDRANSPLHF.

As to this clonotype: A much larger clone is a single base away; this may be a read error. V usage is TRBV5-6 and J usage is TRBJ2-7, with D hard to call. CDR1 and CDR2 (germline): SGHDT, YYEEEE. This CDR3 is 13 amino acids long. Deletions cut 3 bases from V and 0 bases from J, with 7 bases between. The CDR3 coding sequence is TGTGCCAGCAGCTCCCCAGGCTCCTACGAGCAGTACTTC. It specifies CASSSPGSYEQYF.

Turning to this clonotype: Given a much more abundant clone one base away, this may be a read error. The V gene is TRBV5-4, the J gene TRBJ2-3, with D perhaps TRBD2 (6 bases). The germline V and J ends were trimmed by 6 bases and 3 bases, with 14 bases remaining between them. The CDR3 runs to 14 residues. Germline lookup yields CDR1 SGHNT and CDR2 YYREEE (reference sequence). CDR3 sequence reads: CASTLRGGTDTQYF. The CDR3 DNA is TGTGCCAGCACTCTTCGGGGAGGTACAGATACGCAGTATTTT.

The chain recombines TRBV20-1 with TRBJ2-7; TRBD1 is a possible D gene (5 bases). With 3 bases removed from V and 4 bases from J, the gap between germline ends came to 16 bases. The CDR3 contains 14 residues. The germline V gene has CDR1 DFQATT and CDR2 SNEGSKA (reference sequence). CDR3 amino acids: CSASSLAGWYEQYF. CDR3 bases: TGCAGTGCTAGTTCCTTGGCAGGGTGGTACGAGCAGTACTTC.